The 16 T cell receptor beta chains below all came from one sample that was sequenced in a study of shared clonotypes between healthy human individuals. Produced via immunoSEQ multiplex PCR; TCRdb's table is partial and in-frame only. Seen here are about 800,000 clones, about 96% observed once, and the top ten hold about 0.21%. Terminally differentiated effector memory CD45RA+ cells were excluded by CCR7 positive selection of CD45RO-negative cells. Specimen: naive CD8+ T cells sorted from blood. The receptor source for this set is a man aged 25 to 45 in good health.

The chain recombines TRBV7-9 with TRBJ1-5; a possible D gene is TRBD1 (5 bases). This CDR3 has 15 residues. Germline CDR1 and CDR2: SEHNR and FQNEAQ (reference sequence). Trimming stripped 1 base from V and 7 bases from J, with 14 bases between. The CDR3 DNA is TGTGCCAGCAGCTTAGGCCAGGGAGGACGGCAGCCCCAGCATTTT. Translation gives CASSLGQGGRQPQHF.

DNA of the CDR3: TGTGCCAGCAGCCTCGGACTAGGGGGAGATACGCAGTATTTT. It encodes CASSLGLGGDTQYF. The chain is built from TRBV6-5 and TRBJ2-3; possibly TRBD2 for D (7 bases). The CDR3 sequence is 14 residues long. V lost 6 bases, J lost 5 bases, and 15 bases lay in between. Looked up from germline, CDR1 is MNHEY and CDR2 is SVGAGI.

The chain is built from TRBV11-2 and TRBJ2-1, with 7 bases matching TRBD2. Trimming cost V 5 bases and J 2 bases; bases outside gene matches: 6. Germline values: CDR1 SGHAT, CDR2 FQNNGV. The CDR3 is 15 residues long. The DNA for the CDR3 is TGTGCCAGCAGCCCGATAGCGGGTCCCTACAATGAGCAGTTCTTC. Its translation: CASSPIAGPYNEQFF.

The CDR3 sequence: CAWSGLAGADEQFF. The CDR3 DNA reads TGTGCCTGGAGTGGACTAGCGGGAGCCGATGAGCAGTTCTTC. The chain combines TRBV30 with TRBJ2-1; 12 bases match TRBD2. The J segment lost 8 bases and the V segment lost 1 base, leaving 3 bases of the junction unmatched. The CDR3 totals 14 residues. Germline CDR1 is GTSNPN and CDR2 is SVGIG (reference sequence).

The chain employs TRBV7-9 and TRBJ2-7; weak D call: TRBD2 (5 bases). Trimming took off 11 bases at V and 1 base at J, with 12 bases between the two ends. CDR1 and CDR2 from the germline V gene are SEHNR and FQNEAQ (reference sequence). The CDR3 is 12 amino acids. Here the CDR3 reads CAGRSGSYEQYF. The CDR3 nucleotides are TGTGCCGGACGGTCGGGGTCCTACGAGCAGTACTTC.

The genes are TRBV7-9 and TRBJ2-3; D gene unclear. Trimming removed 3 bases at V and 1 base at J, with 20 bases between. The CDR3 sequence is 18 residues long. CDR1 is SEHNR, CDR2 FQNEAQ, per germline (reference sequence). The CDR3 DNA sequence: TGTGCCAGCAGCTTGGAGCATAAGAGAGGTGATCGCACAGATACGCAGTATTTT. As protein: CASSLEHKRGDRTDTQYF.

CDR3 protein: CASSLSTSGRALGTDTQYF. CDR3 sequence (DNA): TGTGCCAGCAGCTTATCAACTAGCGGGAGGGCCTTGGGCACAGATACGCAGTATTTT. V is TRBV11-2 and J is TRBJ2-3; 13 positions match TRBD2. The germline CDR1 and CDR2 sequences are SGHAT and FQNNGV. The CDR3 runs 19 residues. The V segment lost 2 bases and the J segment 1 base; nucleotides outside the gene matches: 9.

The V gene is TRBV28, the J gene TRBJ1-1, with D possibly TRBD1 on 5 matching bases. The CDR3 sequence is 15 residues long. Trimming left V 3 bases short and J 6 bases short, with 17 bases between. The germline CDR1 and CDR2 sequences are MDHEN and SYDVKM. The CDR3 region is CASSFGGGYYPEAFF. CDR3 sequence (DNA): TGTGCCAGCAGTTTCGGGGGGGGTTACTACCCTGAAGCTTTCTTT.

V is TRBV7-7 and J is TRBJ1-5; D remains ambiguous. Germline assignment: CDR1 SSHAT and CDR2 FNYEAQ (reference sequence). The CDR3 contains 14 residues. CDR3: CAINRAPSNQPQHF. DNA for the CDR3: TGTGCTATCAACCGGGCCCCTAGCAATCAGCCCCAGCATTTT.

The chain carries TRBV28 and TRBJ1-4, with D maybe TRBD1 (5 bases). Germline V gene lookup returns CDR1 MDHEN and CDR2 SYDVKM. The CDR3 is made up of 12 amino acids. V was shortened by 6 bases and J by 10 bases, with 12 bases between the two germline ends. The CDR3 loop reads CASRSIGGKLFF. The CDR3 coding sequence is TGTGCCAGCAGGAGCATTGGGGGAAAACTGTTTTTT.

This clone came up once. The chain has TRBV10-2 and TRBJ2-1; D perhaps matches TRBD2 (6 bases). Germline CDR1 reads WSHSY; CDR2 reads SAAADI. V lost 6 bases, J lost 8 bases, and 17 bases lay in between. The CDR3 loop spans 14 amino acids. Written as DNA, the CDR3 is TGCGCCAGCAGACTAGCCGCCAATAGGGATGAGCAGTTCTTC. Encoded protein: CASRLAANRDEQFF.

The V gene is TRBV27, the J gene TRBJ1-5; TRBD1 might be the D (6 bases). The germline CDR1 and CDR2 sequences are MNHEY and SMNVEV (reference sequence). V was shortened by 6 bases and J by 6 bases, with 15 bases between the two germline ends. The length of the CDR3 is 14 residues. The CDR3 protein is CASRRGGPSQPQHF. DNA for the CDR3: TGTGCCAGCAGAAGAGGGGGTCCGAGTCAGCCCCAGCATTTT.

V is TRBV5-6 and J is TRBJ2-1, with TRBD1 matching 9 bases. V shed 4 bases and J 1 base; nucleotides not matched to a gene: 9. The CDR3 spans 17 residues. The germline gives CDR1 SGHDT, CDR2 YYEEEE. CDR3 sequence reads: CASSNYRDRESYNEQFF. The CDR3 coding sequence is TGTGCCAGCAGCAACTACCGGGACAGGGAGTCCTACAATGAGCAGTTCTTC.

The gene calls are TRBV7-9 and TRBJ2-1; 12 bases line up with TRBD2. Germline V CDR1 and CDR2: SEHNR, FQNEAQ (reference sequence). Trimming cost V 1 base and J 6 bases; bases outside gene matches: 4. The CDR3 covers 16 residues. The CDR3 sequence is CASSLVRTSGTNEQFF. DNA of the CDR3: TGTGCCAGCAGCTTAGTTAGGACTAGCGGGACCAATGAGCAGTTCTTC. Drawing the rest from reference TRBV7-9 and TRBJ2-1, the complete variable domain is DTGVSQNPRHKITKRGQNVTFRCDPISEHNRLYWYRQTLGQGPEFLTYFQNEAQLEKSRLLSDRFSAERPKGSFSTLEIQRTEQGDSAMYLCASSLVRTSGTNEQFFGPGTRLTVL.

This clone occurred once. The chain joins TRBV11-2 to TRBJ2-2; D unclear. V shed 3 bases and J shed 7 bases, with 15 bases lying between them. This CDR3 is 15 amino acids long. Germline V gives CDR1 SGHAT, CDR2 FQNNGV. In DNA form, the CDR3 reads TGTGCCAGCAGCTTGAGTTTGGTCCGCAGCGGGGAGCTGTTTTTT. Its translation: CASSLSLVRSGELFF.

V usage is TRBV19 and J usage is TRBJ1-1, with 9 bases that match TRBD1. The CDR3 has 14 residues. Germline V lookup: CDR1 LNHDA, CDR2 SQIVND (reference sequence). Unmatched junction bases numbered 6, after V lost 4 bases and J lost 6 bases. CDR3 region: CASSSQGTGPEAFF. The CDR3 bases are TGTGCCAGTAGTAGCCAAGGGACAGGGCCTGAAGCTTTCTTT.